The sequence of this T cell receptor beta chain was determined in a study of blood T cell repertoires in COVID-19. Study at large: Collection of acute and convalescent COVID-19 samples took place in the United States, Italy and Spain. Sources were T cells, B-cell-depleted T cells, or PBMCs; the material itself was cDNA or gDNA.

The germline CDR1 and CDR2 sequences are SEHNR and FQNEAQ (reference sequence). This CDR3 has 19 amino acids. V was pared by 0 bases and J by 3 bases, with 10 bases of the junction left unmatched. TCRdb's copy holds only in-frame clones and misses some; the assay was immunoSEQ multiplex PCR. The data contain about 140,000 clones, 88% of them seen just once; the ten biggest clones take up roughly a tenth. The rearrangement joins TRBV7-9 to TRBJ2-6; 8 nucleotides match TRBD1. The sample taken for sequencing was peripheral blood. The receptor's source is a man aged 55 to 70 with active or convalescent COVID-19. The CDR3 DNA is TGTGCCAGCAGCTTAGCAGACGGGACAGGCCGTAGTGGGGCCAACGTCCTGACTTTC. Protein: CASSLADGTGRSGANVLTF.